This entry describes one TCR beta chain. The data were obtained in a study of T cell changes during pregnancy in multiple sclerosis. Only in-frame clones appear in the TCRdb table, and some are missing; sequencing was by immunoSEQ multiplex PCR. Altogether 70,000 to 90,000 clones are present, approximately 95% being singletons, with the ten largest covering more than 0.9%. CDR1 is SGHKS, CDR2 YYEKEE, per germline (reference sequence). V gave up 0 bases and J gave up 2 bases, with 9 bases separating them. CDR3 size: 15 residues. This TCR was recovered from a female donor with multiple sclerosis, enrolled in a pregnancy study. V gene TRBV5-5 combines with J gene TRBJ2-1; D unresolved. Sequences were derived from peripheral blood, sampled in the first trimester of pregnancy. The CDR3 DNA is TGTGCCAGCAGCTTGGACAGCCGACCCTACAATGAGCAGTTCTTC. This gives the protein CASSLDSRPYNEQFF.